The clone carrying this TCR beta chain is categorized as medium-sized. Its target is unknown. Treatment here: roughly ten-day PBMC culture with coronavirus spike peptide pools or control peptides (ViraFEST assay). These data belong to a study of vaccination and CD4 T cells after COVID-19. At the level of the study: Convalescent donors: six male, four female; seven Caucasian, two Asian, one multiracial, two Hispanic. Cultures acting as controls obtained a CEFX pool, an HIV-1 Nef pool, or no peptide. Following dose two, a median approximately 72 days (range 14 to 241) passed before post-vaccine samples were taken.

Trimming removed 6 bases at V and 4 bases at J, with 10 bases between. The CDR3 covers 13 residues. The germline V gene has CDR1 SNHLY and CDR2 FYNNEI. Sequencing of the DNA from cultured CD4+ T cells was carried out with the Oncomine TCR Beta short-read assay. One entry per CDR3 protein results from TCRdb running MiXCR on the PCR reads. The data show 3,700 or so distinct CDR3 sequences, with roughly a fifth seen just once and over 15% held by the top ten. The clonotype originates from a human donor who had recovered from COVID-19. Material for sequencing was CD4+ T cells from blood, cultured in vitro. The chain employs TRBV2 and TRBJ2-1; D remains ambiguous. CDR3 protein: CASRSRIYNEQFF. CDR3 in DNA: TGTGCCAGCAGATCCCGGATTTACAATGAGCAGTTCTTC. Based on the CDR3 plus reference TRBV2 and TRBJ2-1, the full variable domain is EPEVTQTPSHQVTQMGQEVILRCVPISNHLYFYWYRQILGQKVEFLVSFYNNEISEKSEIFDDQFSVERPDGSNFTLKIRSTKLEDSAMYFCASRSRIYNEQFFGPGTRLTVL.